This T cell receptor (beta chain) was recovered during a study of T cells in Graves' hyperthyroidism and ophthalmopathy (dated by TCRdb to 2018 to 2020). Notes on the research overall: To identify TCR V-J signatures that set the groups apart, the researchers used a discovery cohort of 100 patients, made up of under 50 with Graves' ophthalmopathy and some 55 with stable Graves' hyperthyroidism. In addition, the study compared T-cell repertoires in thyroid tissue and in blood from five or six Graves' hyperthyroidism patients. According to the paper, TCR Vbeta CDR3 sequencing was carried out on 135 peripheral blood samples, which came from approximately 43 ophthalmopathy, some 73 hyperthyroidism and approximately 17 progressor patients. The approximately 98 discovery patients were randomly divided into training and test sets at a 7:3 ratio. Following sampling, methimazole starting at 30 mg daily was given to hyperthyroidism patients, and high-dose intravenous methylprednisolone was given to ophthalmopathy patients. Prospective prediction of ophthalmopathy was tested in an independent validation cohort of 18 to 20 hyperthyroidism patients and 15 to 17 patients who later progressed to ophthalmopathy.

Points on this clonotype: Its antigen target is currently unknown. The junction differs from germline at one of its ends, possibly a read error.

Any patient with an uncontrolled infection, another autoimmune disease, pregnancy or lactation was excluded. Diagnoses relied on clinical symptoms, serum thyroxine and TRAb, thyroid ultrasound and orbital computed tomography. Total RNA was extracted using Trizol reagent, and RNA quality was assessed on an Agilent 2100 Bioanalyzer. Including the terminal cysteine and phenylalanine, the CDR3 comprises 12 residues. Only the CDR3 part of the read is kept: 36 bases, read in frame from the first base. As encoded in the germline V gene, CDR1 is MDHEN while CDR2 is SYDVKM. Amplification of TCR beta CDR3 regions was carried out from RNA transcripts. The TCR CDR3 was subjected to a first round of RT-PCR using the HTBI primer set and the Qiagen OneStep RT-PCR kit. The libraries were constructed in a second round of multiplex PCR and then size-selected and purified. Libraries were sequenced paired-end with 100 bp reads on an Illumina HiSeq2000. The authors processed their data as follows. SOAPnuke was used to process the raw data, throwing out any read that contained adapters or uncalled bases, had a mean Phred below 15, or lacked an exact constant-primer or identifier match. COPE v1.2.5 was used to merge the high-quality paired reads, and each unique nucleotide sequence was defined as a clonotype. MiTCR v1.1 was used to align clonotypes to the IMGT TRBV, TRBD and TRBJ reference segments. Only V-J combinations with frequency above 0.0001, covering 99% to 99.2% of repertoires, were analysed. A TCS score was defined as the ratio between F50 (clonal expansion) and ExV (chaos), using BLOSUM62-based TCRdist between CDR3 peptides within each V-J. Welch's t-statistics and random forest reduced 514 V-J features to roughly 13, which were used in a naive Bayes classifier (R e1071). Thyroid-blood repertoire similarity was quantified with the Morisita-Horn index. TCRdb reanalyzed the raw reads on its own, using fastp at Q25 for trimming and MiXCR for clone calling, and kept in-frame beta chains. Each record represents a unique CDR3 protein, reported with the most common genes and DNA among its rows. For this entry, the V and J calls and clone size follow TCRdb and not the study's own pipeline. The sample table records 540,000 or so distinct CDR3 sequences; about 43% of these occur just once. The top ten hold roughly 20% of the sample.

Study-level results and caveats: Sample size was not statistically predetermined, and blinding of investigators to group allocation was not performed. In cross-validation, a model built on a 13 V-J signature told ophthalmopathy apart from stable hyperthyroidism with 87.88% sensitivity and roughly 81% specificity, and in testing the same model reached 80%/75%. In validation, the model predicted progression to ophthalmopathy a median of about 6 months before onset, with roughly 70% sensitivity and just under 75% specificity. Most expanded thyroid clonotypes (frequency above 0.001) were also detected in blood, suggesting blood repertoires may reflect thyroid immune responses.

The sequencing sample was made of peripheral blood or thyroid tissue (not recorded which). Here the chain combines TRBV28 and TRBJ1-1; no confident D gene assignment can be made. The receptor's source is an adult woman with Graves' disease, either hyperthyroidism or ophthalmopathy (not recorded which). The nucleotides are TGTGCCGGCAGTTTACTTGACACTGAAGCTTTCTTT. Its protein reads: CAGSLLDTEAFF.